This TCR beta chain came from a study of blood T cell repertoires in COVID-19. Study-level background: Whether acute or convalescent, the COVID-19 samples came from the United States, Italy and Spain. T cells, B-cell-depleted T cells, or PBMCs provided the cDNA or gDNA that served as material.

This CDR3 has 11 amino acids. V dropped 11 bases and J dropped 2 bases, with 10 bases sitting between them. Germline V gene lookup returns CDR1 MRHNA and CDR2 SNTAGT. Authors' processing steps: Reference gene primers were amplified, and this amplification served to estimate nucleated cell counts. Generated by immunoSEQ multiplex PCR, the TCRdb table keeps only in-frame clones and is missing some. Clone size and V and J calls were adopted from that table, with D and trimming inferred from the DNA. The table lists just over 150,000 clones, over 80% of them singletons. The TCR sequence derives from a woman in her 50s with acute or convalescent COVID-19. The rearrangement joins TRBV6-4 to TRBJ2-7; D possibly corresponds to TRBD1 (5 bases). Sequenced material: peripheral blood. The CDR3 here is CALRGAYEQYF. As DNA, the CDR3 is TGTGCCTTAAGGGGTGCCTACGAGCAGTACTTC.